This TCR beta chain derives from a study of shared clonotypes between healthy human individuals (dated by TCRdb to about 2020). About the study as a whole: The cohort included three men and two women between 18 and 49 years of age. For each donor, three plates each were used for CD4 naive and CD4 memory, two plates were used for CD8 naive, and one plate was used for CD8 memory. To estimate repertoire size and how much clonotypes are shared between individuals, the study performed deep sequencing of blood TCR repertoires from 4 to 6 healthy adults. Between about 0.85 and 10 billion PBMCs per donor were obtained by leukapheresis. To increase sequencing depth and limit assay-specific biases, TCR repertoire library preparation and sequencing were carried out by different laboratories using diverse techniques.

Trimming takes 4 bases from V and 6 bases from J, and the germline ends sit 16 bases apart. For CDR1 and CDR2, the germline V gene lists LGHNA and YSLEER. Including the terminal cysteine and phenylalanine, the CDR3 comprises 15 residues. Only CDR3 DNA is held: 45 bases, read in frame from base 1. Using the deep immunoSEQ assay, TCR CDR3 regions were amplified from genomic DNA by multiplex PCR. For each cell subset, the extracted genomic DNA was distributed evenly across all wells of several immunoSEQ 96-well plates, and each plate served as one replicate. For sorted subsets, each replicate PCR was loaded with approximately 200 ng genomic DNA, equivalent to approximately 33,000 T cell genomes. Purified libraries were measured with a Qubit 3.0 fluorometer, size-checked on a Bioanalyzer 2100, and measured again with the KAPA Library Quantification kit. Every immunoSEQ 96-well plate was sequenced on a dedicated single-read 150-cycle Illumina NextSeq 550 flow cell. The authors' analysis ran thus. Because the immunoSEQ output held only junctional sequences and lacked quality scores, the filtering could not match the filtering applied to full-length reads. To assign V/J genes and CDR3, sequences were annotated against IMGT germline references using PyIR, a Python wrapper for IgBLAST v1.9. Reads with weak V/J assignments (E-value above 1e-6), missing CDR3, stop codons, out-of-frame junctions, or ambiguous translated residues were removed. V3J clonotypes were defined as sequences sharing an identical inferred V gene, J gene, and CDR3 amino acid sequence. Percentage overlap between repertoires was computed as shared unique clonotypes divided by the size of the smaller repertoire. Repertoire richness was assessed with RTK rarefaction, the Chao1 estimator, and Recon v2.1 estimates of unobserved clonotypes. OLGA was used to compute generation probabilities for all TCRbeta clonotypes that the gDNA method yielded from a handful of donors. This immuneACCESS table, as held by TCRdb, lists in-frame sequences with V and J called but not all clones. Of the missing ones, under half trace to an unresolved V gene in checked studies; the others have no known cause. For V, J and clone size, that table is used; D and trimming come from the DNA. The sample records millions of clones, 85% to 95% of which are singletons. Of the sample, under 0.15% is held by the ten largest clones.

Healthy HIV-negative adults with no recently reported acute infections or vaccinations were included as donors. Every donor was a Caucasian adult residing in Nashville, Tennessee, USA. CD4+ T cells were enriched by magnetic negative selection, after which naive cells were positively selected on CD45RA and the negative fraction was taken as the memory subset. After blood collection by leukapheresis, PBMCs were isolated using Ficoll-Histopaque density gradient centrifugation and then cryopreserved in the vapor phase of liquid nitrogen. Purity and quantity of every magnetically sorted T cell population were checked by analytical flow cytometry. Each sorted fraction had its genomic DNA isolated and then quantified by UV absorbance on a Nanodrop 2000c. Points on this clone: No antigen is known for it. Base qualities are missing; no much larger clone stands one base away.

What the study reported, not specific to this receptor: Pairwise subsampling indicated that sequencing depth was expected to affect the degree of clonotype sharing among donors. Only blood was sampled, and tissue TCR repertoires likely differ from those in blood. Because the study included only a small number of donors, the genetic and exposure-history diversity represented was limited. Rarefaction of sorted-subset datasets indicated incomplete sequencing despite the large sequencing depth. Estimated clonotype richness was generally larger for naive than for memory subsets. Compared with non-shared clonotypes, the clonotypes found in all four sorted-subset donors had higher generation probabilities. When a handful of donors were compared, the shared fraction of clonotypes was roughly 4.8% for naive CD4, more than 3% for naive CD8, about 2.4% for memory CD4, and roughly 0.4% for memory CD8.

This sequence uses TRBV4-3 and TRBJ1-5, and possibly TRBD1, on 5 matching bases. The receptor's source is a man younger than 35 in good health. The sequencing sample was made of naive CD4+ T cells sorted from blood. In the paper's terms, the cell subset or site label means: CD45RA+ positively selected. DNA sequence: TGCGCCAGCAGCCGGATAGTTGGGGGTGGTCAGCCCCAGCATTTT. The translation is CASSRIVGGGQPQHF.